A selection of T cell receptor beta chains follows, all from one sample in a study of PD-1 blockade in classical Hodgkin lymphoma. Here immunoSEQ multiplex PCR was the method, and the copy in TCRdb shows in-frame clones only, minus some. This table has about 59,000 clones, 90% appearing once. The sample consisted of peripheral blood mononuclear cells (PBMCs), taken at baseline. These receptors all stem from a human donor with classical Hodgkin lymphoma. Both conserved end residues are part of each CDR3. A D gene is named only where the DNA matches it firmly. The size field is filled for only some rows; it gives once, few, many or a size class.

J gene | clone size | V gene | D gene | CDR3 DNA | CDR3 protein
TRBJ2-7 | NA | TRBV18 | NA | TGTGCCAGCTCACCACCATTCCTAGGAGCCGACGAGCAGTACTTC | CASSPPFLGADEQYF
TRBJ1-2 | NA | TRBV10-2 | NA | TGCGCCAGCAGTAAGCCAGGGGACTATGGCTACACCTTC | CASSKPGDYGYTF
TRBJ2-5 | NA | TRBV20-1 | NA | TGCAGTGCTAGCGAGCAAGAGACCCAGTACTTC | CSASEQETQYF
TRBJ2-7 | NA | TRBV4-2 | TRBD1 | TGTGCCAGCAGCCAAACAGGGGGCTACGAGCAGTACTTC | CASSQTGGYEQYF
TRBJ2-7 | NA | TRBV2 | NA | TGTGCCAGCAGTCTGATCTACGAGCAGTACTTC | CASSLIYEQYF
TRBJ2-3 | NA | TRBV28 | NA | TGTGCCAGCAGTTTGATGGGGAAGACAGATACGCAGTATTTT | CASSLMGKTDTQYF
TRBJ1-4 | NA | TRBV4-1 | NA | TGCGCCAGCAGCCAAGTTTACAGTAGAGAAAAACTGTTTTTT | CASSQVYSREKLFF
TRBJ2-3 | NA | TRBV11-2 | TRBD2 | TGTGCCAGCAGCTTAGTCGCTAGCGGGGTTGTGGATACGCAGTATTTT | CASSLVASGVVDTQYF
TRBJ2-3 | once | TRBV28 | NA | TGTGCCAGCCGGGGGAGCACAGATACGCAGTATTTT | CASRGSTDTQYF
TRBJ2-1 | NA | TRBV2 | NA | TGTGCCAGCAGTGATGAGGTTAGCGGGCAGTTCTTC | CASSDEVSGQFF
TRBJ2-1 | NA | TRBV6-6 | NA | TGTGCCAGCAGCTTCGGGGGTTCCCGGAATGAGCAGTTCTTC | CASSFGGSRNEQFF
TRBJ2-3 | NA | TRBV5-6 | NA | TGTGCCAGCAGCTTGTTCCCGGATACGCAGTATTTT | CASSLFPDTQYF
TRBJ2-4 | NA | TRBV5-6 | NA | TGTGCCAGCAGCACGCCCCTTGCTGTAGCCAAAAACATTCAGTACTTC | CASSTPLAVAKNIQYF
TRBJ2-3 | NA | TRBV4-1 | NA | TGCGCCAGCAGCCAAGTTCGGGGCTCTAGCACAGATACGCAGTATTTT | CASSQVRGSSTDTQYF
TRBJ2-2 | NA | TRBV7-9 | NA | TGTGCCAGCAGCTTAGCGTCGGGGTCCGGGGAGCTATTTTTT | CASSLASGSGELFF
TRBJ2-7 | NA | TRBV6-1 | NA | TGTGCCAGCAGTGAAGACGGGGCCCCTTGGGGCGAGCAGTACTTC | CASSEDGAPWGEQYF
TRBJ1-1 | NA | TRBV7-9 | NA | TGTGCCAGCACCTTTTGGGAGGGCGTTTACACTGAAGCTTTCTTT | CASTFWEGVYTEAFF
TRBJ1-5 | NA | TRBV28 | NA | TGTGCCAGCACCAGGTACAAGCTCCATCAGCCCCAGCATTTT | CASTRYKLHQPQHF
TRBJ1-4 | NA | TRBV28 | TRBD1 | TGTGCCAGCAGGGGGGGGACAGGGACTAATGAAAAACTGTTTTTT | CASRGGTGTNEKLFF
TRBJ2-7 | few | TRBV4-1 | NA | TGCGCCAGCAGCCCCCGGCAGTTCTCCTACGAGCAGTACTTC | CASSPRQFSYEQYF
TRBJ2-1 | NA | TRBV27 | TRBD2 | TGTGCCAGCAGTTTGCGACTAGCGGGAGTGGGGTATGAGCAGTTCTTC | CASSLRLAGVGYEQFF
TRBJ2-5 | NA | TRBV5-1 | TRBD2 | TGCGCCAGCAGCTTGGCAGGCGGGGGGGCCCAAGAGACCCAGTACTTC | CASSLAGGGAQETQYF
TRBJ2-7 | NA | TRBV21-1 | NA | TGTGCCAGCAGCAAAGAAAAGCCGATTAGAACCCTAAATCCTTACGAGCAGTACTTC | CASSKEKPIRTLNPYEQYF
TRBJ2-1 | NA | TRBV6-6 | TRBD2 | TGTGCCAGCAGACAGACTAGCGGGGGGGCGAATGAGCAGTTCTTC | CASRQTSGGANEQFF
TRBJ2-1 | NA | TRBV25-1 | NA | TGTGCCAGCAGTGAATCCGAGGGGATCCCCTACAATGAGCAGTTCTTC | CASSESEGIPYNEQFF
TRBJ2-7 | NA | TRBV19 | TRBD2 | TGTGCCAGTAGTTCCGGGACTAGCGGTGCCACCTACGAGCAGTACTTC | CASSSGTSGATYEQYF
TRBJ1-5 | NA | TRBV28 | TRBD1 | TGTGCCAGCAGTCCACCAGGGGGTCAGCCCCAGCATTTT | CASSPPGGQPQHF
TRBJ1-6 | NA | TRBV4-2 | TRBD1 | TGTGCCAGCAGCCAAGATGGACAGGGAAATTCACCCCTCCACTTT | CASSQDGQGNSPLHF
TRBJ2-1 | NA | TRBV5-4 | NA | TGTGCCAGCAGCAAATCGGCCGTATATGAGCAGTTCTTC | CASSKSAVYEQFF
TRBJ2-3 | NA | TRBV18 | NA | TGTGCCAGCTCACCCTCTGATACGCAGTATTTT | CASSPSDTQYF
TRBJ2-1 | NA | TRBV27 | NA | TGTGCCAGCAGTTTGTTAGGGGGGGACTACAATGAGCAGTTCTTC | CASSLLGGDYNEQFF
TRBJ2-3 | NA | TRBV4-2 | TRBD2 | TGTGCCAGCAGCCCAGCGGGGATGGGGGATAGCACAGATACGCAGTATTTT | CASSPAGMGDSTDTQYF
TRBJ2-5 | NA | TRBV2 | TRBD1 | TGTGCCAGCAGCGACGGGACAGGGGAGACCCAGTACTTC | CASSDGTGETQYF
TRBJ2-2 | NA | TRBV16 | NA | TGTGCCAGCAGCCAATTGAGAGGGGACACCCTGTACACCGGGGAGCTGTTTTTT | CASSQLRGDTLYTGELFF
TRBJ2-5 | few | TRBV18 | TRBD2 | TGTGCCAGCTCACCACGAACTAGCGGGGGCCAAGAGACCCAGTACTTC | CASSPRTSGGQETQYF
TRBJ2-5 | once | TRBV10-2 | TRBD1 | TGCGCCAGCAGCTCGGACAGGGGGACGGGGGAGACCCAGTACTTC | CASSSDRGTGETQYF
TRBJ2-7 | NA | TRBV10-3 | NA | TGTGTCATACGAGCTAGCTCCTACGAGCAGTACTTC | CVIRASSYEQYF
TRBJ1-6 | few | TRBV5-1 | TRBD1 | TGCGCCAACCTTACGTGGGGACAGGGGGATTCACCCCTCCACTTT | CANLTWGQGDSPLHF
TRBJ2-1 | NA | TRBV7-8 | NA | TGTGCCAGCAGCTTAGATACGGTCATCTCCTACAATGAGCAGTTCTTC | CASSLDTVISYNEQFF
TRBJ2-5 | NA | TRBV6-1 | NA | TGTGCCAGCAGTGGGGGACTCTACCAAGAGACCCAGTACTTC | CASSGGLYQETQYF
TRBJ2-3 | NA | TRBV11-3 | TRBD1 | TGTGCCAGCAGCCGAGACAGGGGAGATACGCAGTATTTT | CASSRDRGDTQYF
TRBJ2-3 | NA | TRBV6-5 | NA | TGTGCCAGTCAAGACTCACAGACACTCACAGATACGCAGTATTTT | CASQDSQTLTDTQYF
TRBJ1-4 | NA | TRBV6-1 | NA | TGTGCCAGCAGTGAAGACCCAGGCGGGGGTGAAAAACTGTTTTTT | CASSEDPGGGEKLFF
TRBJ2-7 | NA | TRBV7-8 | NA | TGTGCCAGCAGCTTAGGTGGAGGGGGGTCCTACGAGCAGTACTTC | CASSLGGGGSYEQYF
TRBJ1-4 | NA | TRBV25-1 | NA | TGTGCCAGCAGTTCAGGGACTCTTAATGAAAAACTGTTTTTT | CASSSGTLNEKLFF
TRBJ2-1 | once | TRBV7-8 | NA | TGTGCCAGCAGCTTAGCCGGGAGACGCGAGGGGAATGAGCAGTTCTTC | CASSLAGRREGNEQFF
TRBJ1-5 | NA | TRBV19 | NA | TGTGCCAGTAGGGGCTGGGGGGGTCACAATCAGCCCCAGCATTTT | CASRGWGGHNQPQHF
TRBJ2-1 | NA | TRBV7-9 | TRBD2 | TGTGCCAGCAGCTACTCGGGACTAGCGGGGGGAATTGAGCAGTTCTTC | CASSYSGLAGGIEQFF
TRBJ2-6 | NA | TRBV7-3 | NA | TGTGCCAGCAGCGAAGATGGGGCAGTTTCTTCTGGGGCCAACGTCCTGACTTTC | CASSEDGAVSSGANVLTF
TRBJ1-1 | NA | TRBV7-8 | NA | TGTGCCAGCAGCTCGTGGACAGAGCAAGCTTTCTTT | CASSSWTEQAFF
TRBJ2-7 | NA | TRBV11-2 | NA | TGTGCCAGCAGCTTAGAACCGGGACCCTCCTACGAGCAGTACTTC | CASSLEPGPSYEQYF